These T cell receptor beta chains were read from a single sample in a study of cytomegalovirus exposure and HLA in healthy donors. The data were produced by immunoSEQ multiplex PCR, yet TCRdb's version contains in-frame clones alone and is incomplete. Of around 120,000 clones in the sample, approximately 68% are singletons; the top ten hold less than 2%. The source material was PBMCs. The receptors were sampled from a man aged 25 to 40 in good health and CMV-seropositive. CDR3s include the opening cysteine and the closing phenylalanine or tryptophan. The D gene is left open where the match is weak. A row's size may be missing; if present it is once, few, many or a size class.

>.|TRBV20-1|11|.|TRBJ1-5
TGCAGTGCTAGTTCCGGGGAGACCCAGCATTTT
CSASSGETQHF
>TRBD1|TRBV18|14|.|TRBJ2-7
TGTGCCAGCTCCCAACAGGGGGAGGCCGGGAAGCAGTACTTC
CASSQQGEAGKQYF
>.|TRBV7-9|14|few|TRBJ1-4
TGTGCCAGCAGCACCGGGGTGGGGAATGAAAAACTGTTTTTT
CASSTGVGNEKLFF
>.|TRBV18|17|.|TRBJ2-6
TGTGCCAGCTCACCCCTAACAGGGATCTCTGGGGCCAACGTCCTGACTTTC
CASSPLTGISGANVLTF
>.|TRBV7-9|15|.|TRBJ2-1
TGTGCCAGCAGCTTCTGGGGCGCTGAGTCCAATGAGCAGTTCTTC
CASSFWGAESNEQFF
>.|TRBV25-1|14|.|TRBJ2-2
TGTGCCAGCAGTGACCCCAGTAACACCGGGGAGCTGTTTTTT
CASSDPSNTGELFF
>.|TRBV6-6|12|few|TRBJ2-4
TGTGCCAGCAGTCAGATGCGGGGATTTCAGTACTTC
CASSQMRGFQYF
>TRBD2|TRBV5-6|14|.|TRBJ2-7
TGTGCCAGCAGCTTGGGCGGGGGGGTCTCCGGGCAGTACTTC
CASSLGGGVSGQYF
>TRBD1|TRBV27|15|.|TRBJ2-2
TGTGCCAGCAGTTTAGACAGGGTAGTACCCGGGGAGCTGTTTTTT
CASSLDRVVPGELFF
>.|TRBV4-1|17|few|TRBJ2-1
TGCGCCAGCAGCCAAGATCAATGGGGGAGGTCGGGGAATGAGCAGTTCTTC
CASSQDQWGRSGNEQFF
>TRBD2|TRBV4-3|15|.|TRBJ2-7
TGCGCCAGCAGCCAAGGGACTAGAAGCTCCTACGAGCAGTACTTC
CASSQGTRSSYEQYF
>TRBD2|TRBV7-9|16|few|TRBJ2-3
TGTGCCAGCAGCTTGGTAGCGGGAGGGCCGGGAGATACGCAGTATTTT
CASSLVAGGPGDTQYF
>TRBD1|TRBV2|16|.|TRBJ2-7
TGTGCCAGCACAGGAACTCGAGGGACAGCAAAGTACGAGCAGTACTTC
CASTGTRGTAKYEQYF
>.|TRBV11-2|15|.|TRBJ2-2
TGTGCCAGCAGCGCGGGGAGCCTCAACACCGGGGAGCTGTTTTTT
CASSAGSLNTGELFF
>TRBD2|TRBV5-6|16|.|TRBJ2-7
TGTGCCAGCAGCCCATCGACTAGCCCCGTCTGGTACGAGCAGTACTTC
CASSPSTSPVWYEQYF
>TRBD2|TRBV27|16|few|TRBJ2-1
TGTGCCAGCAGTTTACGGGGCGGGAGTGTATACAATGAGCAGTTCTTC
CASSLRGGSVYNEQFF
>TRBD2|TRBV6-5|15|.|TRBJ2-1
TGTGCCAGCAGTTCCCCGGGGCGGGAGGGATTAGAGCAGTTCTTC
CASSSPGREGLEQFF
>.|TRBV5-1|14|.|TRBJ1-1
TGCGCCAGCAGCTTGAATCTTATGAACACTGAAGCTTTCTTT
CASSLNLMNTEAFF
>.|TRBV5-3|11|.|TRBJ1-2
TGTGCCAGAGTAGCTAACTATGGCTACACCTTC
CARVANYGYTF
>.|TRBV7-3|14|.|TRBJ1-1
TGTGCCAGCAGCTTAACCGGGAGTGGCACTGAAGCTTTCTTT
CASSLTGSGTEAFF
>.|TRBV7-3|11|.|TRBJ2-1
TGTGCCAGCAGCCCCTTCAATGAGCAGTTCTTC
CASSPFNEQFF
>TRBD2|TRBV5-4|15|few|TRBJ2-7
TGTGCCAGCAGCTATGGACTAGCGGGACTCGCCGAGCAGTACTTC
CASSYGLAGLAEQYF
>TRBD1|TRBV19|14|.|TRBJ1-4
TGTGCCAGTACCCGGACAGGGGAATCTGAAAAACTGTTTTTT
CASTRTGESEKLFF
>TRBD2|TRBV2|16|.|TRBJ2-5
TGTGCCAGCAGTGTTTATGGGACTAGGAGGGGGGAGACCCAGTACTTC
CASSVYGTRRGETQYF
>.|TRBV19|15|.|TRBJ2-3
TGTGCCAGTAGTTACTCCGCGGCTAGCACAGATACGCAGTATTTT
CASSYSAASTDTQYF
>TRBD1|TRBV19|14|few|TRBJ2-6
TGTGCCAGTGGGACAGGGGCTGGGGCCAACGTCCTGACTTTC
CASGTGAGANVLTF
>.|TRBV7-2|15|.|TRBJ2-7
TGTGCCAGCAGCTTAGTACAAGCGGACTCCTACGAGCAGTACTTC
CASSLVQADSYEQYF
>.|TRBV10-3|14|.|TRBJ2-2
TGTGCCATCAACCTGGGACAGAACACCGGGGAGCTGTTTTTT
CAINLGQNTGELFF
>.|TRBV19|15|.|TRBJ2-1
TGTGCCAGTAGTACTCTAGCGTCTGTCTACAATGAGCAGTTCTTC
CASSTLASVYNEQFF
>.|TRBV9|17|once|TRBJ2-2
TGTGCCAGCAGCGTAAATCAGAGGCGAGTGAACACCGGGGAGCTGTTTTTT
CASSVNQRRVNTGELFF
>.|TRBV7-9|16|.|TRBJ1-1
TGTGCCAGCAGCTTATTGGGTGCCAGGGATTACACTGAAGCTTTCTTT
CASSLLGARDYTEAFF